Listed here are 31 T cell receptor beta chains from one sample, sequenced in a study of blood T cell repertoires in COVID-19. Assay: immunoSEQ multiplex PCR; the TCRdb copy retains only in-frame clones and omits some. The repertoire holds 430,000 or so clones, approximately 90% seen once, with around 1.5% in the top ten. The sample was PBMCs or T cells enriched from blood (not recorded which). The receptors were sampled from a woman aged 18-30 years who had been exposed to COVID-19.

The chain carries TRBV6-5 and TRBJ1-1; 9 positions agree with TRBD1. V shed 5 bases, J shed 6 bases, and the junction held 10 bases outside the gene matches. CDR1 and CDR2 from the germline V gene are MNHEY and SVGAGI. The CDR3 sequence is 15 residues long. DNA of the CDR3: TGTGCCAGCAGTAAGCCGGGACAGGGCATCCCTGAAGCTTTCTTT. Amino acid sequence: CASSKPGQGIPEAFF.

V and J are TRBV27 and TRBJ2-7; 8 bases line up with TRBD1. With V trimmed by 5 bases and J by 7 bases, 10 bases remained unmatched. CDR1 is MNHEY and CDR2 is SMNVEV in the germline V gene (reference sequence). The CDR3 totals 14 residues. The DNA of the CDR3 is TGTGCCAGCAGTCCTTGGACAGGGTCTGGGGAGCAGTACTTC. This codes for CASSPWTGSGEQYF.

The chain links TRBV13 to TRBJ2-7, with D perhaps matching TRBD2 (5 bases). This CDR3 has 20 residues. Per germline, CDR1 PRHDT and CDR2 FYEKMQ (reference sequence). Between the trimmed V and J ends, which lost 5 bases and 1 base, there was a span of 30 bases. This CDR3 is CASSASKLDSDPLGSYEQYF. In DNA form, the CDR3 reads TGTGCCAGCAGCGCGAGTAAGTTGGACTCCGACCCCCTCGGTTCCTACGAGCAGTACTTC.

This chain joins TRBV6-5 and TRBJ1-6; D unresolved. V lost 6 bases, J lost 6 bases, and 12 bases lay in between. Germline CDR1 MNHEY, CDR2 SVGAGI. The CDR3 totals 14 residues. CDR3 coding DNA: TGTGCCAGCAGACCGACAATTCTTAATTCACCCCTCCACTTT. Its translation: CASRPTILNSPLHF.

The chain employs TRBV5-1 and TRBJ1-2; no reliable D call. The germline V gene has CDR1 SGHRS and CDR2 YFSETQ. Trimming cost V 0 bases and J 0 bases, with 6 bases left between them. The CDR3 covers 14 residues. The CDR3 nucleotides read TGCGCCAGCAGCTTGGATCTGTCTAACTATGGCTACACCTTC. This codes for CASSLDLSNYGYTF.

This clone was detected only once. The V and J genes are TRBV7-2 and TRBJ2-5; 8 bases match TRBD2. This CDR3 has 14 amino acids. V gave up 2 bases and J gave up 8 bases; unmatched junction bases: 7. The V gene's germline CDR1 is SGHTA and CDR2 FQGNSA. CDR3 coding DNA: TGTGCCAGCAGCTTACAGCGGGGGACTGGAACCCAGTACTTC. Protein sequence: CASSLQRGTGTQYF.

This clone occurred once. The CDR3 loop reads CASSEIPGNQPQHF. The CDR3 DNA is TGTGCCAGCAGTGAAATCCCCGGCAATCAGCCCCAGCATTTT. The chain joins TRBV2 to TRBJ1-5; no clear D. The germline V gene encodes CDR1 SNHLY and CDR2 FYNNEI. The CDR3 has 14 amino acids. Trimming removed 2 bases at V and 2 bases at J, with 7 bases between. Full variable domain (remainder filled in from reference TRBV2 and TRBJ1-5): EPEVTQTPSHQVTQMGQEVILRCVPISNHLYFYWYRQILGQKVEFLVSFYNNEISEKSEIFDDQFSVERPDGSNFTLKIRSTKLEDSAMYFCASSEIPGNQPQHFGDGTRLSIL.

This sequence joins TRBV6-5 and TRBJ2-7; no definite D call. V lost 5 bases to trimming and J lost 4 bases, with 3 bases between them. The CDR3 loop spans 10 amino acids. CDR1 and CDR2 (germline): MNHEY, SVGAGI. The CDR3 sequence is CASSLYEQYF. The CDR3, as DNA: TGTGCCAGCAGTCTTTACGAGCAGTACTTC.

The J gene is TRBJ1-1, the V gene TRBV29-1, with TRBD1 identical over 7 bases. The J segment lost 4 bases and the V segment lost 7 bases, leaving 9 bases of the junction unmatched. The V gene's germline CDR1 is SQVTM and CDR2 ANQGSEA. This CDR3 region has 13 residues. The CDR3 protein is CSANYPGGTEAFF. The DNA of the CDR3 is TGCAGCGCCAATTACCCAGGGGGCACTGAAGCTTTCTTT.

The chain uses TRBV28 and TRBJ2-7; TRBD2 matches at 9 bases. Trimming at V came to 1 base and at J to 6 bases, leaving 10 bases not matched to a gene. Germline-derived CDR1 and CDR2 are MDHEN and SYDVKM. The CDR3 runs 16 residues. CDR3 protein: CASSLFPASGTVEQYF. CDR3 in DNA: TGTGCCAGCAGTTTATTCCCTGCTAGCGGGACCGTCGAGCAGTACTTC.

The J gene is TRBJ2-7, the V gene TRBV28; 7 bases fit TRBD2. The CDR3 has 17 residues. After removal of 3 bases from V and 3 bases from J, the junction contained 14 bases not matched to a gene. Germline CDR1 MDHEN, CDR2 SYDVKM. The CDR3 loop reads CASSFRLSGADFYEQYF. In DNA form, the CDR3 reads TGTGCCAGCAGTTTCAGATTAAGCGGGGCTGACTTCTACGAGCAGTACTTC.

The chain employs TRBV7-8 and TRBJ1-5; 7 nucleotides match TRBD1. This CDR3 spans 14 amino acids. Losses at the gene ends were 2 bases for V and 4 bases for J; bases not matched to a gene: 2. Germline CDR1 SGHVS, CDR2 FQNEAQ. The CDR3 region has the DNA TGTGCCAGCAGCTTATCAGGGGGGAATCAGCCCCAGCATTTT. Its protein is CASSLSGGNQPQHF.

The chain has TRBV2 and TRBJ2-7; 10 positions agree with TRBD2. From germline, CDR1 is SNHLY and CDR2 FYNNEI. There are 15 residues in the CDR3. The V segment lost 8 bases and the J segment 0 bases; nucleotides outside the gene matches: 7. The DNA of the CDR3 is TGTGCCAGCCGGGGACTAGCGCATGACTCCTACGAGCAGTACTTC. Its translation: CASRGLAHDSYEQYF.

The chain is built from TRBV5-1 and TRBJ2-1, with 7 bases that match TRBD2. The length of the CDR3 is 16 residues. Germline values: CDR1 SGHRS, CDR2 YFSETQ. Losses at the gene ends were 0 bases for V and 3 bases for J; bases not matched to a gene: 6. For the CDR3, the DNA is TGCGCCAGCAGCTTGGTGCGAGCGGGATACTACAATGAGCAGTTCTTC. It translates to CASSLVRAGYYNEQFF.

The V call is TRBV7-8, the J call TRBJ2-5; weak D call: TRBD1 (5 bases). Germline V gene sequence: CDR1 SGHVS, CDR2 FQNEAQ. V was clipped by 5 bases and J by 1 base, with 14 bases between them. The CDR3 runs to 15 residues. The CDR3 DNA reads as TGTGCCAGCAGCACGCGAAGACAGATCCAAGAGACCCAGTACTTC. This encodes CASSTRRQIQETQYF.

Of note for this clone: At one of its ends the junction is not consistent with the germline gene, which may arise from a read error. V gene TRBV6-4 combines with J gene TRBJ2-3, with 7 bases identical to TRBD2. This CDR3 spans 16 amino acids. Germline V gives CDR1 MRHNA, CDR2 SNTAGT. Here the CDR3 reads CASSYFREVHTHTQYF. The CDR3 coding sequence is TGTGCCAGCAGTTATTTCCGGGAGGTTCACACACATACGCAGTATTTT.

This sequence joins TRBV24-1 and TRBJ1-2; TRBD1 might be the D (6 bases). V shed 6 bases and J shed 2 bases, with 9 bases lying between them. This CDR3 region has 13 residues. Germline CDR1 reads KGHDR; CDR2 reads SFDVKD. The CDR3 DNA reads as TGTGCCACCAGTATTGGGGGCAACTATGGCTACACCTTC. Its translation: CATSIGGNYGYTF.

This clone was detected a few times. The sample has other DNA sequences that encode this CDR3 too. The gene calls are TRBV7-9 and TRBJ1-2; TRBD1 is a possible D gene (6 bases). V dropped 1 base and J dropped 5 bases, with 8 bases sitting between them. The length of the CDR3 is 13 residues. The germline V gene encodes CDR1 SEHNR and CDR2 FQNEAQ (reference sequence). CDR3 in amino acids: CASSLDRVYGYTF. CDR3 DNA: TGTGCCAGCAGCTTAGACAGGGTTTATGGCTACACCTTC.

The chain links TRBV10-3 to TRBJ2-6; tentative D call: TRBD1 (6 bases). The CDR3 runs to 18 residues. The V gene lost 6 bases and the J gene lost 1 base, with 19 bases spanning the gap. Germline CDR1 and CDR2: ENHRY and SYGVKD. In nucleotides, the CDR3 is TGTGCCATCAGCCCTGGGGGCAAGATGGGTTCTGGGGCCAACGTCCTGACTTTC. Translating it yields CAISPGGKMGSGANVLTF.

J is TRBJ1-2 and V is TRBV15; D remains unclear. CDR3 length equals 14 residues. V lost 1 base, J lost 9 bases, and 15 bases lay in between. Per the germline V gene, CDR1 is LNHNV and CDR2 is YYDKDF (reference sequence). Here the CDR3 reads CATSRAGDPSSYTF. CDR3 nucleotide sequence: TGTGCCACCAGCAGAGCCGGAGACCCGAGTAGCTACACCTTC. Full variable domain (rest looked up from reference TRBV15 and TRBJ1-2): DAMVIQNPRYQVTQFGKPVTLSCSQTLNHNVMYWYQQKSSQAPKLLFHYYDKDFNNEADTPDNFQSRRPNTSFCFLDIRSPGLGDTAMYLCATSRAGDPSSYTFGSGTRLTVV.

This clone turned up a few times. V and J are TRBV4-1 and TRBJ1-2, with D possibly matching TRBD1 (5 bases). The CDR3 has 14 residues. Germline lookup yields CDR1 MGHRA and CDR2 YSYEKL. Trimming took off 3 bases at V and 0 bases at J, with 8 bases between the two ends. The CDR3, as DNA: TGCGCCAGCAGCCAGGCGACAGCTAACTATGGCTACACCTTC. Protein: CASSQATANYGYTF.

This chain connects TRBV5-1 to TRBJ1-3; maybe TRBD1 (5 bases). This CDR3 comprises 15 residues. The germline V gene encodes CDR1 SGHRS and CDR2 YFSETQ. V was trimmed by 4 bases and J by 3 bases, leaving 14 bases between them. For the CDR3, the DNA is TGCGCCAGCAGCGGCGGGGCGACCCTTGGAAACACCATATATTTT. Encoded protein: CASSGGATLGNTIYF. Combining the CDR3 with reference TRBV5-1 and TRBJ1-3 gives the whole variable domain KAGVTQTPRYLIKTRGQQVTLSCSPISGHRSVSWYQQTPGQGLQFLFEYFSETQRNKGNFPGRFSGRQFSNSRSEMNVSTLELGDSALYLCASSGGATLGNTIYFGEGSWLTVV.

The CDR3 here is CASSPQVYGYTF. In DNA, the CDR3 is TGTGCCAGCAGCCCCCAGGTCTATGGCTACACCTTC. The V and J genes are TRBV9 and TRBJ1-2; D remains ambiguous. Between the trimmed V and J ends, which lost 4 bases and 4 bases, there was a span of 8 bases. Germline values: CDR1 SGDLS, CDR2 YYNGEE. The CDR3 is 12 amino acids. The complete variable domain, with remaining parts taken from reference TRBV9 and TRBJ1-2, reads DSGVTQTPKHLITATGQRVTLRCSPRSGDLSVYWYQQSLDQGLQFLIQYYNGEERAKGNILERFSAQQFPDLHSELNLSSLELGDSALYFCASSPQVYGYTFGSGTRLTVV.

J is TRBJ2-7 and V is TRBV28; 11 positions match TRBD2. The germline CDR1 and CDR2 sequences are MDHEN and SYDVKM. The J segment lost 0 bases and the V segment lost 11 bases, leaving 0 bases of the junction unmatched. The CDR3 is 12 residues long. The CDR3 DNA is TGTGCCGGACTAGCGGGCTCCTACGAGCAGTACTTC. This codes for CAGLAGSYEQYF.

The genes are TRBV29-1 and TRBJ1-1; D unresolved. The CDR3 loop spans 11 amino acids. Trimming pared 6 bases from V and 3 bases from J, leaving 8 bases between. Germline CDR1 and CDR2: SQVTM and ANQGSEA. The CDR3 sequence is CSVFGDTEAFF. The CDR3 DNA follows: TGCAGCGTATTCGGGGACACTGAAGCTTTCTTT.

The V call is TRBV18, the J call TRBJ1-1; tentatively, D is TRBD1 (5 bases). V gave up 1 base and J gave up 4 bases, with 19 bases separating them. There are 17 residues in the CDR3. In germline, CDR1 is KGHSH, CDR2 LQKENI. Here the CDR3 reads CASSPRNTAGGGTEAFF. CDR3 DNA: TGTGCCAGCTCACCACGAAACACCGCCGGGGGTGGCACTGAAGCTTTCTTT.

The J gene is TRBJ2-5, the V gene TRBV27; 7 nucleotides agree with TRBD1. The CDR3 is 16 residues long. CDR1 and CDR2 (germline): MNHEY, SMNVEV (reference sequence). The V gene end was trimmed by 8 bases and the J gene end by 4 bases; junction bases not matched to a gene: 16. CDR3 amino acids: CASGFPYRGSLETQYF. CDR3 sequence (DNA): TGTGCCAGCGGCTTTCCTTACAGGGGTTCTTTAGAGACCCAGTACTTC.

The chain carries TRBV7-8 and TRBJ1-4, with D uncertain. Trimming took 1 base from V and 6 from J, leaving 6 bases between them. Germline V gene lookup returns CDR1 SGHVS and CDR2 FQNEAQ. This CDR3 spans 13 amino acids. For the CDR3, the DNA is TGTGCCAGCAGCTTAGTAAAGCATGAAAAACTGTTTTTT. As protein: CASSLVKHEKLFF.

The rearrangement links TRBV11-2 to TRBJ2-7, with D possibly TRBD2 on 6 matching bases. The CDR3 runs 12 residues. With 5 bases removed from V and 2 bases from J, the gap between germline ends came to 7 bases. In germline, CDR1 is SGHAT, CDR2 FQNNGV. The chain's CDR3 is CASSGRTYEQYF. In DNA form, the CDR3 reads TGTGCCAGCAGCGGGAGGACCTACGAGCAGTACTTC.

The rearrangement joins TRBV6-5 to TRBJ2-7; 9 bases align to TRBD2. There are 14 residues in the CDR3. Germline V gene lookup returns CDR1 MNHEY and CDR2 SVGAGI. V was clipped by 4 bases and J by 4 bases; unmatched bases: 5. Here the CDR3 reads CASSSGLAYYEQYF. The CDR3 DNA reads TGTGCCAGCAGTTCCGGACTAGCGTATTACGAGCAGTACTTC.

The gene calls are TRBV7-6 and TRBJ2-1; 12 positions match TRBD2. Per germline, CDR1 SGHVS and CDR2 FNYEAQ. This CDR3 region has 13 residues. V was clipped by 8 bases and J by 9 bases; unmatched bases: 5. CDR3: CASEPSGRGEQFF. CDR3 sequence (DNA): TGTGCCAGCGAGCCTAGCGGGAGGGGTGAGCAGTTCTTC.